The 22 T cell receptor beta chains below were found in one sample sequenced in a study of blood T cell repertoires in COVID-19. Repertoires were generated with immunoSEQ multiplex PCR, while TCRdb's copy carries only in-frame clones and drops some. Found here are around 310,000 clones, 90% of them singletons; the top ten hold roughly 1%. Sequenced material: peripheral blood. These receptors originate from a woman aged 35 to 49 with COVID-19, enrolled during active disease.

As DNA, the CDR3 is TGTGCCAGCAGCGCCTCCGGCGCAGGGAGGGTCCAGCCCCAGCATTTT. Protein sequence: CASSASGAGRVQPQHF. The chain is built from TRBV7-9 and TRBJ1-5; D possibly corresponds to TRBD1 (5 bases). V lost 5 bases and J 7 bases, leaving 21 bases between the germline ends. Per germline, CDR1 SEHNR and CDR2 FQNEAQ (reference sequence). The CDR3 consists of 16 residues.

This chain connects TRBV29-1 to TRBJ1-1; 11 nucleotides match TRBD1. Germline CDR1 reads SQVTM; CDR2 reads ANQGSEA. The V gene end was trimmed by 7 bases and the J gene end by 4 bases; junction bases not matched to a gene: 11. CDR3 length equals 15 residues. CDR3 sequence (DNA): TGCAGCGCCCAAACCGCCGGGACAGGGGGCACTGAAGCTTTCTTT. It is translated as CSAQTAGTGGTEAFF.

The J gene is TRBJ2-2, the V gene TRBV15; a possible D gene is TRBD2 (6 bases). V shed 0 bases and J shed 11 bases, with 16 bases lying between them. CDR3 length: 15 residues. Germline CDR1 LNHNV, CDR2 YYDKDF (reference sequence). CDR3 sequence: CATSRDLGGPVELFF. The DNA of the CDR3 is TGTGCCACCAGCAGAGATCTGGGGGGACCGGTTGAGCTGTTTTTT.

The chain combines TRBV4-2 with TRBJ1-5; D is possibly TRBD1 (6 bases). V was shortened by 8 bases and J by 2 bases, with 16 bases between the two germline ends. This CDR3 region has 15 residues. Germline CDR1 is LGHNA and CDR2 is YNFKEQ. In DNA, the CDR3 is TGTGCCAGCTCCCAGACAGGACGGGGCAATCAGCCCCAGCATTTT. Translated, it gives CASSQTGRGNQPQHF.

The chain carries TRBV7-8 and TRBJ2-7; D unresolved. V was pared by 1 base and J by 1 base, with 8 bases between. The CDR3 extends over 14 amino acids. The germline gives CDR1 SGHVS, CDR2 FQNEAQ. In DNA form, the CDR3 reads TGTGCCAGCAGCTTAGGGCGGCAGTCCTACGAGCAGTACTTC. Translating gives CASSLGRQSYEQYF.

This chain uses TRBV6-4 with TRBJ1-6, with 11 nucleotides matching TRBD1. The germline CDR1 and CDR2 sequences are MRHNA and SNTAGT. The CDR3 totals 15 residues. The V gene end was trimmed by 4 bases and the J gene end by 6 bases; junction bases not matched to a gene: 2. The CDR3 protein is CASSAGTGGNSPLHF. CDR3 nucleotide sequence: TGTGCCAGCAGTGCCGGGACAGGGGGTAATTCACCCCTCCACTTT.

This clone has just one count. The chain joins TRBV7-9 to TRBJ1-2; D remains unclear. CDR3 size: 14 residues. Germline loops: CDR1 SEHNR, CDR2 FQNEAQ (reference sequence). Trimming took 4 bases from V and 10 from J, leaving 19 bases between them. The CDR3 coding sequence is TGTGCCAGCAGCTATAACACCGAGCGGAATGACTACACCTTC. Translated, it gives CASSYNTERNDYTF.

The V call is TRBV7-6, the J call TRBJ2-5; a weak D match, TRBD2 (6 bases). The CDR3 is 16 amino acids. Germline lookup yields CDR1 SGHVS and CDR2 FNYEAQ. V was trimmed by 2 bases and J by 5 bases, leaving 18 bases between them. CDR3 amino acids: CASSLHYGGDVETQYF. In DNA, the CDR3 is TGTGCCAGCAGCTTACACTATGGCGGGGACGTCGAGACCCAGTACTTC.

The gene calls are TRBV6-2 or TRBV6-3 and TRBJ2-7; D is perhaps TRBD2 (5 bases). CDR1 is MNHEY and CDR2 is SVGEGT in the germline V gene. Trimming left V 2 bases short and J 2 bases short, with 13 bases between. The CDR3 is made up of 15 amino acids. In nucleotides, the CDR3 is TGTGCCAGCAGTTACCGAGGACTGTCTACCTACGAGCAGTACTTC. Its translation is CASSYRGLSTYEQYF.

In regard to this clone: This sample also contains other DNA sequences that code for the same CDR3. V usage is TRBV19 and J usage is TRBJ1-2; D not certain. Germline-derived CDR1 and CDR2 are LNHDA and SQIVND (reference sequence). With 3 bases removed from V and 4 bases from J, the gap between germline ends came to 6 bases. The CDR3 consists of 12 residues. CDR3 loop: CASSISVYGYTF. CDR3 in DNA: TGTGCCAGTAGTATTTCCGTCTATGGCTACACCTTC.

V usage is TRBV28 and J usage is TRBJ1-2, with TRBD1 identical over 8 bases. Per the germline V gene, CDR1 is MDHEN and CDR2 is SYDVKM. The CDR3 extends over 13 amino acids. The V and J ends lost 7 bases and 7 bases, in that order; junction bases with no gene match: 8. The CDR3 here is CASKVQGAGGYTF. CDR3 bases: TGTGCCAGCAAAGTTCAGGGGGCTGGTGGCTACACCTTC.

The rearrangement links TRBV12-3 or TRBV12-4 to TRBJ1-5; no firm D call. There are 13 residues in the CDR3. With 0 bases removed from V and 7 bases from J, the gap between germline ends came to 7 bases. The CDR3 coding sequence is TGTGCCAGCAGTTTAGCTACTTTACAGCCCCAGCATTTT. It yields the protein CASSLATLQPQHF.

The chain employs TRBV7-2 and TRBJ1-1; D gene unclear. CDR3 length equals 14 residues. Trimming left V 3 bases short and J 1 base short, with 9 bases between. Germline V gives CDR1 SGHTA, CDR2 FQGNSA. CDR3 region: CASSFSPGNTEAFF. The CDR3 DNA reads TGTGCCAGCAGCTTTAGTCCGGGGAACACTGAAGCTTTCTTT.

The CDR3 region is CAWSVGPDQPQHF. For the CDR3, the DNA is TGTGCCTGGAGTGTGGGGCCCGATCAGCCCCAGCATTTT. This chain connects TRBV30 to TRBJ1-5; TRBD1 is a possible D gene (5 bases). This CDR3 has 13 residues. Germline V gives CDR1 GTSNPN, CDR2 SVGIG (reference sequence). V shed 0 bases and J shed 5 bases, with 8 bases lying between them.

This chain connects TRBV7-9 to TRBJ2-1, with a tentative D call TRBD2 (6 bases). Germline CDR1 SEHNR, CDR2 FQNEAQ (reference sequence). V gave up 5 bases and J gave up 0 bases, with 11 bases separating them. The CDR3 totals 15 residues. The CDR3 coding sequence is TGTGCCAGCAGCCGTCTAGCGTTCTCCTACAATGAGCAGTTCTTC. Protein product: CASSRLAFSYNEQFF.

The chain has TRBV28 and TRBJ1-3; tentative D call: TRBD1 (6 bases). V was shortened by 3 bases and J by 4 bases, with 13 bases between the two germline ends. This CDR3 has 15 amino acids. CDR1 and CDR2 from the germline V gene are MDHEN and SYDVKM. This chain's CDR3 is CASSFQQGAGNTIYF. The CDR3, as DNA: TGTGCCAGCAGTTTCCAACAGGGAGCGGGAAACACCATATATTTT. The full variable domain, with the rest looked up from reference TRBV28 and TRBJ1-3, is DVKVTQSSRYLVKRTGEKVFLECVQDMDHENMFWYRQDPGLGLRLIYFSYDVKMKEKGDIPEGYSVSREKKERFSLILESASTNQTSMYLCASSFQQGAGNTIYFGEGSWLTVV.

This clone has just one count. V and J are TRBV7-9 and TRBJ2-7; 8 bases are a match to TRBD1. This CDR3 comprises 15 residues. The V and J ends lost 3 bases and 5 bases, in that order; junction bases with no gene match: 9. CDR1 is SEHNR and CDR2 is FQNEAQ in the germline V gene (reference sequence). The CDR3 coding sequence is TGTGCCAGCAGCTTGGGACAGGCCCTTGTGAACGAGCAGTACTTC. Translation gives CASSLGQALVNEQYF.

This chain joins TRBV5-1 and TRBJ1-2; the match to TRBD1 covers 9 bases. Unmatched junction bases numbered 5, after V lost 4 bases and J lost 4 bases. Per the germline V gene, CDR1 is SGHRS and CDR2 is YFSETQ. This CDR3 contains 14 residues. In DNA form, the CDR3 reads TGCGCCAGCAGCGAAAGGGACAGGGCCTATGGCTACACCTTC. Its protein product is CASSERDRAYGYTF.

This chain connects TRBV5-1 to TRBJ1-1; D not certain. Between the trimmed V and J ends, which lost 1 base and 0 bases, there was a span of 7 bases. Looked up from germline, CDR1 is SGHRS and CDR2 is YFSETQ. The CDR3 consists of 14 residues. In nucleotides, the CDR3 is TGCGCCAGCAGCTTGTACAGTGTGAACACTGAAGCTTTCTTT. This gives the protein CASSLYSVNTEAFF.

The chain joins TRBV27 to TRBJ1-5, with D maybe TRBD1 (6 bases). V dropped 0 bases and J dropped 10 bases, with 16 bases sitting between them. The CDR3 has 15 amino acids. Germline-derived CDR1 and CDR2 are MNHEY and SMNVEV (reference sequence). CDR3 amino acids: CASSLSGTRDRPQHF. In nucleotides, the CDR3 is TGTGCCAGCAGTTTATCGGGGACAAGGGATCGCCCCCAGCATTTT.

The chain recombines TRBV5-4 with TRBJ2-7; 9 bases fit TRBD1. Trimming at V came to 4 bases and at J to 4 bases, leaving 9 bases not matched to a gene. Germline CDR1 reads SGHNT; CDR2 reads YYREEE (reference sequence). The CDR3 runs to 15 residues. This CDR3 is CASSPKGQGSYEQYF. CDR3 sequence (DNA): TGTGCCAGCAGCCCAAAGGGACAGGGCTCGTACGAGCAGTACTTC.

The chain carries TRBV27 and TRBJ2-1; TRBD2 aligns across 14 bases. Looked up from germline, CDR1 is MNHEY and CDR2 is SMNVEV (reference sequence). V was pared by 4 bases and J by 3 bases, with 14 bases of the junction left unmatched. The CDR3 runs to 20 residues. The chain's CDR3 is CASSSLGLAGGQGYYNEQFF. In nucleotides, the CDR3 is TGTGCCAGCAGTTCTCTCGGACTAGCGGGAGGCCAAGGGTACTACAATGAGCAGTTCTTC.